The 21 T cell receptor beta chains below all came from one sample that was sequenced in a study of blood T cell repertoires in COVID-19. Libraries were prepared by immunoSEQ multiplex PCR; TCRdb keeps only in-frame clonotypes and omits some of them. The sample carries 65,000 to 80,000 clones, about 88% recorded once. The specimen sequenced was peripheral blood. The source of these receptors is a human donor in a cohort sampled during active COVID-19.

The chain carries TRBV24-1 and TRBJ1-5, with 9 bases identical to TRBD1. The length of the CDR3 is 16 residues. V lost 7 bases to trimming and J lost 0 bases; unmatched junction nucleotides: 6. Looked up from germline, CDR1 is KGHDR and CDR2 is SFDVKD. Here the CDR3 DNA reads TGTGCCACCAGACAGGGGGCCAGCGATAGCAATCAGCCCCAGCATTTT. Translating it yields CATRQGASDSNQPQHF.

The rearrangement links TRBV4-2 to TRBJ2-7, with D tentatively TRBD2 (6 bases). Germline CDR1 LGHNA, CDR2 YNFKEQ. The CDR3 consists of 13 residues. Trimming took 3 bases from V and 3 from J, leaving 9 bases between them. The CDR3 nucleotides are TGTGCCAGCAGCCAGATGGGGGGCTACGAGCAGTACTTC. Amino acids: CASSQMGGYEQYF.

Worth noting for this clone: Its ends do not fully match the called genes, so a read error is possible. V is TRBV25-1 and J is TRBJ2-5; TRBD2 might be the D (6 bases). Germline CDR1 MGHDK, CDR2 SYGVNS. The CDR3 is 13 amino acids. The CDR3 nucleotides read TGTGCCAGCAGTGAATTGCGGGACGAGATCCAGTACTTC. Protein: CASSELRDEIQYF.

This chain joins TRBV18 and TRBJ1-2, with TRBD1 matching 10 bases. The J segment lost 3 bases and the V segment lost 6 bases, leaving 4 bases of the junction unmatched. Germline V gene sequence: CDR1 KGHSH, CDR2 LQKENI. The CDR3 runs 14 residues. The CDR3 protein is CASSPGTGDYGYTF. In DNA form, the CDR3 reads TGTGCCAGCTCCCCCGGGACAGGGGACTATGGCTACACCTTC.

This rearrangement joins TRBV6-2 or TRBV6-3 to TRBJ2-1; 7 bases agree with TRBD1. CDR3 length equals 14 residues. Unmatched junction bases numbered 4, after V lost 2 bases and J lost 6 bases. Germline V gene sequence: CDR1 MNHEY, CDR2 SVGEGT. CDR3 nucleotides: TGTGCCAGCAGTTACGGGGGACAGCTCAATGAGCAGTTCTTC. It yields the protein CASSYGGQLNEQFF.

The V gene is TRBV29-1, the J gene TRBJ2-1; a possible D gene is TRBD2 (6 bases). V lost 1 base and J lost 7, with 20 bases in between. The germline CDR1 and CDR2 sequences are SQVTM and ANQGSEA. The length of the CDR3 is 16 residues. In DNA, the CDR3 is TGCAGCGTTGAAGGTGTAGCGGACCACAATCCAAATGAGCAGTTCTTC. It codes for CSVEGVADHNPNEQFF.

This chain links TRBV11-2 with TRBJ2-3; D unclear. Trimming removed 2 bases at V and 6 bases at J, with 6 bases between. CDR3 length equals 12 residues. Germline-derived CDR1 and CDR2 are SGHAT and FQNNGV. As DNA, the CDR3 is TGTGCCAGCAGCTTATTATTGGATACGCAGTATTTT. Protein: CASSLLLDTQYF.

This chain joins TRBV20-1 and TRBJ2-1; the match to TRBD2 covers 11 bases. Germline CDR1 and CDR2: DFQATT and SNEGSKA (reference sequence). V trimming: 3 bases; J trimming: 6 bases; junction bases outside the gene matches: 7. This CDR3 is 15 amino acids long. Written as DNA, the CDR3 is TGCAGTGCTAGTCCACTAGCGGGAGCCCTCAATGAGCAGTTCTTC. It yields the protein CSASPLAGALNEQFF.

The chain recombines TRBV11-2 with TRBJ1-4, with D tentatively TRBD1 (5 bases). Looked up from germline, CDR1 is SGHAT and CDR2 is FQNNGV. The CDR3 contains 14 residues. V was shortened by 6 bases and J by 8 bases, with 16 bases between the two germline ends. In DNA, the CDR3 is TGTGCCAGCAGGGTGCGGGGGGTGGAGGAAAAACTGTTTTTT. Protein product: CASRVRGVEEKLFF.

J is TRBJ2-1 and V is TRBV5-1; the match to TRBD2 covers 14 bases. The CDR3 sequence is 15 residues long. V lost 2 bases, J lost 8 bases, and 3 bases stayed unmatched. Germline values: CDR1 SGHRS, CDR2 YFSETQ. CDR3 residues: CASSFGTSGGYEQFF. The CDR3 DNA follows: TGCGCCAGCAGCTTCGGGACTAGCGGGGGCTATGAGCAGTTCTTC.

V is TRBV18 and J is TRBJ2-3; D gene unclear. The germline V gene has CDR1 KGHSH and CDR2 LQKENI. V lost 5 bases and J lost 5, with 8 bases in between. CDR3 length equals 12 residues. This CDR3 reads CASSTTVDTQYF. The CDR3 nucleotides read TGTGCCAGCTCAACAACAGTAGATACGCAGTATTTT.

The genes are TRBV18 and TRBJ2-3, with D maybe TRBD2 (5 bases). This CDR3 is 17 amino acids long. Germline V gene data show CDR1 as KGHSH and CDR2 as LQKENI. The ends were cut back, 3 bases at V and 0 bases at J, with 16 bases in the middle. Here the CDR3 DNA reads TGTGCCAGCTCACCCCGTTTTGCAGCGGATAGCACAGATACGCAGTATTTT. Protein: CASSPRFAADSTDTQYF.

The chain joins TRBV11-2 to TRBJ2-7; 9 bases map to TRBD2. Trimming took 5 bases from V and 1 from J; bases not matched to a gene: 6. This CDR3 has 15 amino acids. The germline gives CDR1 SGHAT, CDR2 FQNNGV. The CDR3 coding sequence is TGTGCCAGCAGCAAGGGGACTAGCTCATCCTACGAGCAGTACTTC. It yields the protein CASSKGTSSSYEQYF.

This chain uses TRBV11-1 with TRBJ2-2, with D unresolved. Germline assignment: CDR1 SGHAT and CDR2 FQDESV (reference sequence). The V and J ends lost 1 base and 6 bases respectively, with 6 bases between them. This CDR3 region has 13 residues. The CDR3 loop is CASSLDRSGELFF. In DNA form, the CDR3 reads TGTGCCAGCAGCTTAGATAGATCCGGGGAGCTGTTTTTT.

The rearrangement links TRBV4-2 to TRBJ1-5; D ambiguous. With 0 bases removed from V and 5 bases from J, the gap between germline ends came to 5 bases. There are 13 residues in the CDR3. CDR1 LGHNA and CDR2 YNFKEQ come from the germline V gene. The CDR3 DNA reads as TGTGCCAGCAGCCAAGAGCCGGATCAGCCCCAGCATTTT. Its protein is CASSQEPDQPQHF.

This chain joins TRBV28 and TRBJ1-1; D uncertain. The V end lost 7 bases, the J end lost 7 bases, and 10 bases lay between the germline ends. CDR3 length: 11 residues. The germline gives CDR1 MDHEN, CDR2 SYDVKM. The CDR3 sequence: CASTTTLEAFF. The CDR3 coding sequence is TGTGCCAGCACCACGACACTTGAAGCTTTCTTT.

DNA for the CDR3: TGCAGCGTTACCGGGACTGGCTACAATGAGCAGTTCTTC. This sequence encodes CSVTGTGYNEQFF. The chain carries TRBV29-1 and TRBJ2-1; D perhaps matches TRBD2 (6 bases). V gave up 5 bases and J gave up 3 bases, with 11 bases separating them. The CDR3 has 13 amino acids. Germline V gives CDR1 SQVTM, CDR2 ANQGSEA.

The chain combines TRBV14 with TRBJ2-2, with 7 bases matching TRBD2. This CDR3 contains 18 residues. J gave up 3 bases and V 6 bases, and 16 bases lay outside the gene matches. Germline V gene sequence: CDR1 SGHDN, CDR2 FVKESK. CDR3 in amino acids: CASSDSGPPYKYTGELFF. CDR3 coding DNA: TGTGCCAGCAGTGATAGCGGGCCACCCTACAAGTACACCGGGGAGCTGTTTTTT.

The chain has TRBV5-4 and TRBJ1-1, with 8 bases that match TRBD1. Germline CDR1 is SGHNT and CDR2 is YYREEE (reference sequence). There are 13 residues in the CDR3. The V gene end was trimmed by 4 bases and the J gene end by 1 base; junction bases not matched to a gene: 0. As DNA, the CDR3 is TGTGCCAGCAGCGGACAGGGGAACACTGAAGCTTTCTTT. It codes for CASSGQGNTEAFF.

The CDR3 DNA reads as TGTGCCAGTAGAGGACAAGGGTGGTCAGCCGATACGCAGTATTTT. It yields the protein CASRGQGWSADTQYF. The V call is TRBV19, the J call TRBJ2-3; a weak D match, TRBD1 (5 bases). V dropped 6 bases and J dropped 6 bases, with 19 bases sitting between them. Germline V CDR1 and CDR2: LNHDA, SQIVND (reference sequence). There are 15 residues in the CDR3.

CDR3 sequence reads: CASSVATSGRARDTQYF. DNA for the CDR3: TGTGCCAGCAGCGTAGCTACTAGCGGGAGGGCCAGAGATACGCAGTATTTT. This chain connects TRBV9 to TRBJ2-3; 13 bases are shared with TRBD2. Germline values: CDR1 SGDLS, CDR2 YYNGEE. CDR3 length equals 17 residues. The V and J ends lost 0 bases and 5 bases, in that order; junction bases with no gene match: 6.